The T cell receptor (beta chain) described here comes from a study of CD8+ T cells in alopecia areata. Turning to the study itself: Dosing spanned 6 to 18 months on tofacitinib, then 6 months off drug. Study-level findings and limits: Among the top 100, expanded CD8+ clones were significantly decreased by tofacitinib, as was scalp clonality. Links between baseline CD8+ expansion and response need larger treated cohorts.

On this clone itself: Antigen unknown.

The treatment denotes: oral pan-JAK inhibitor, 5-10 mg twice daily. Extracted from the samples, RNA was reverse transcribed into cDNA to serve as the sequencing template. Measured with immunoSEQ multiplex PCR; TCRdb has only the in-frame clones, and not every one. The table records more than 150,000 clones, roughly 50% of them present only once. J lost 5 bases, V lost 8 bases, and 7 bases had no gene match. Germline CDR1 is SNHLY and CDR2 is FYNNEI. The CDR3 loop spans 14 amino acids. The chain carries TRBV2 and TRBJ2-3, with 10 bases that match TRBD2. Sequenced material: CD8+ T cells sorted from blood, taken at week 24, from a patient treated with tofacitinib. This clonotype was obtained from a human donor with alopecia areata. For the CDR3, the DNA is TGTGCCAGCCGCAGCGGGGGGGCCGAAGATACGCAGTATTTT. Translating gives CASRSGGAEDTQYF.